This T cell receptor (beta chain) derives from a study of human T cells and chemical hapten exposure. Overall study context: Patients additionally received therapeutic doses of diphenylcyclopropenone on the scalp once a week, and this continued throughout the roughly 26-week study. Overall study findings and caveats: Unchanged with DPC sensitization were TCRs above 1 in 1000 frequency. Every donor had alopecia, and their immune response may therefore differ from healthy people's.

TCRdb called the RACE reads again in MiXCR, with one record for every CDR3 protein. The sample contains approximately 82,000 distinct CDR3 sequences, over 9.5% of which appear only once. Time point noted: patch test 1, 2 weeks after DPC sensitization. Treatment indicated: therapeutic diphenylcyclopropenone sensitization with weekly scalp DPC. Unfractionated whole blood was the source from which total RNA was extracted. Many counts were recorded for this clonotype. What it recognizes is unknown. Germline values: CDR1 SGDLS, CDR2 YYNGEE. V was cut by 2 bases and J by 0 bases, with 6 bases left in between. This CDR3 has 14 residues.

The chain joins TRBV9 to TRBJ1-3; D gene ambiguous. The sequences come from whole blood, collected in connection with sensitization to the hapten diphenylcyclopropenone (DPC). The sequence was obtained from a middle-aged man with alopecia areata. Some clones in this sample may be carry-over from other donors' samples. For the CDR3, the DNA is TGTGCCAGCAGCGTGACGGACTCTGGAAACACCATATATTTT. Protein sequence: CASSVTDSGNTIYF.